This T cell receptor beta chain was captured by sequencing in a study of blood T cell repertoires in COVID-19. About the study: Italy, Spain and the United States were the sources of the convalescent and acute COVID-19 samples. T cells, B-cell-depleted T cells, or PBMCs provided the cDNA or gDNA that served as material.

Original methodology: Reference gene primer amplification gave estimated nucleated cell counts. Here immunoSEQ multiplex PCR was the method, and the copy in TCRdb shows in-frame clones only, minus some. V, J and clone size derive from that table, while D and trimming were established from the DNA sequence. The sample contains 150,000 to 200,000 clones, under 80% of which appear only once. Trimming removed 1 base from V and 2 bases from J; junction bases left unmatched: 5. Germline values: CDR1 LGHNT, CDR2 FRNRAP. This CDR3 comprises 15 residues. The sequencing sample was made of peripheral blood. This chain uses TRBV12-5 with TRBJ2-7; 7 positions agree with TRBD2. The origin of this receptor is a man aged 65-85 years with acute or convalescent COVID-19. The DNA for the CDR3 is TGTGCTAGTGGTTTGGGAAGCGGGGTCCCCTACGAGCAGTACTTC. Translated, it gives CASGLGSGVPYEQYF.